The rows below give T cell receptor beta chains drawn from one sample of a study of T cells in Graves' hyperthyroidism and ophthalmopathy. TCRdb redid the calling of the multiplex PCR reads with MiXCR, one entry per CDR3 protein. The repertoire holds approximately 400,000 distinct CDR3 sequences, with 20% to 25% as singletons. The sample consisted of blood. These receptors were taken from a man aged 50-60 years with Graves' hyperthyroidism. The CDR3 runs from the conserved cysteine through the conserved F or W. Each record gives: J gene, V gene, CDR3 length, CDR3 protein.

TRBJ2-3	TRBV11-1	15	CASSSPGLAEDTQYF
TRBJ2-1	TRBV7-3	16	CASSFRTSGKYNEQFF
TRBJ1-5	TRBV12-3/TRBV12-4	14	CASRHRDANQPQHF
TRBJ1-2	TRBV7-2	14	CASSRDGSNYGYTF
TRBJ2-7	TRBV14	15	CASSQSGTHAYEQYF
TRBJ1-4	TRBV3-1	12	CASSQPGEKLFF
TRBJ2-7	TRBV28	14	CASNPLAAYYEQYF
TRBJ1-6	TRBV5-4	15	CASSFGGSNNSPLHF
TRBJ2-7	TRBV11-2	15	CASSLAGGPSYEQYF
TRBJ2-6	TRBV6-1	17	CASRRTGTFSGANVLTF
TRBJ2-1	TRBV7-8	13	CASSIGRYNEQFF
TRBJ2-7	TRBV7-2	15	CASSHRLQGVYEQYF
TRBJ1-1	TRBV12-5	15	CASVLLDRGGTEAFF
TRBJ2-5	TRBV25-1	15	CASSRSGGGGETQYF
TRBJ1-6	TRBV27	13	CASSYFKDSPLHF
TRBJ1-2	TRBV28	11	CASISGSGYTF
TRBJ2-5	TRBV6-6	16	CASSYGRLAGGETQYF
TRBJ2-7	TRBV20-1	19	CSASPPGTSGEYRGPEQYF